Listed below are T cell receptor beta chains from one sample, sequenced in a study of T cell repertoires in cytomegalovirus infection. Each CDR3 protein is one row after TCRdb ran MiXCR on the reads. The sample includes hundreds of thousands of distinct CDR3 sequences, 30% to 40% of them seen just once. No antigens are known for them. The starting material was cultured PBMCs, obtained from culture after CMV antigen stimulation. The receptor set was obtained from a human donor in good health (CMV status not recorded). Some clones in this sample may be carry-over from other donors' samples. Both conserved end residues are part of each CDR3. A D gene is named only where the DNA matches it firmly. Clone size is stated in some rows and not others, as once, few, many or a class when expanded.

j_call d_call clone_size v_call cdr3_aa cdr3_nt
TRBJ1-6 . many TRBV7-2 CASSLGQVMSSPLHF TGTGCCAGCAGCTTAGGTCAGGTGATGAGCTCACCCCTCCACTTT
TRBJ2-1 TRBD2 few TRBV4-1 CASSQDALAGGHSNEQFF TGCGCCAGCAGCCAAGATGCGCTAGCGGGAGGGCATTCCAATGAGCAGTTCTTC
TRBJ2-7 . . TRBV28 CASTERVSSYEQYF TGTGCCAGCACGGAGCGGGTGTCTTCCTACGAGCAGTACTTC
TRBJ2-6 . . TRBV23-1 CASQFVGPAANVLTF TGCGCCAGCCAATTCGTCGGCCCGGCGGCCAACGTCCTGACTTTC
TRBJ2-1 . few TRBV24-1 CATSDFPGPDNNEQFF TGTGCCACCAGTGATTTTCCGGGCCCCGACAACAATGAGCAGTTCTTC
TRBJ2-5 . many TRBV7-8 CASSLDRRGETQYF TGTGCCAGCAGCTTAGACAGGAGGGGAGAGACCCAGTACTTC
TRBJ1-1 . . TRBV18 CASSTGMNTEAFF TGTGCCAGCTCAACAGGGATGAACACTGAAGCTTTCTTT
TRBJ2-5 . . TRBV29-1 CSVAALSGETQYF TGCAGCGTTGCCGCTTTGTCCGGGGAGACCCAGTACTTC
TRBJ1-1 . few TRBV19 CASSIQGQAEAFF TGTGCCAGTAGTATTCAGGGCCAGGCTGAAGCTTTCTTT
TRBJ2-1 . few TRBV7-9 CASSPHRSYNEQFF TGTGCCAGCAGCCCCCACCGCTCCTACAATGAGCAGTTCTTC
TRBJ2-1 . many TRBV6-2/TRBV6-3 CASSSEGGYNEQFF TGTGCCAGCAGTTCTGAAGGGGGCTACAATGAGCAGTTCTTC
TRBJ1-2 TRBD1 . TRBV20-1 CSALLTGVGGYTF TGCAGTGCTCTTCTCACAGGGGTGGGAGGCTACACCTTC
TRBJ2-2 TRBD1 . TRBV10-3 CAIRGQGIGELFF TGTGCCATCCGCGGACAGGGTATCGGGGAGCTGTTTTTT
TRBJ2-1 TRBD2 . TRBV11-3 CASSLVLAGGLNEQFF TGTGCCAGCAGCTTAGTACTAGCGGGAGGTCTCAATGAGCAGTTCTTC
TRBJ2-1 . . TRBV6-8 CAALGPGNEQFF TGTGCCGCTCTGGGACCGGGCAATGAGCAGTTCTTC
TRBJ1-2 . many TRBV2 CASNRGRTYYTF TGTGCCAGCAATCGGGGCAGAACGTACTACACCTTC
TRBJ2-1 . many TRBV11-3 CASSSDPGWGNEQFF TGTGCCAGCAGTAGCGACCCCGGTTGGGGTAATGAGCAGTTCTTC
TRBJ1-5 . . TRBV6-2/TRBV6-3 CASNIPRAGNNQPQHF TGTGCCAGCAACATCCCCAGGGCGGGAAACAATCAGCCCCAGCATTTT
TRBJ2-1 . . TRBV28 CASSPSGTMSPYNEQFF TGTGCCAGCAGTCCATCCGGGACAATGAGCCCCTACAATGAGCAGTTCTTC
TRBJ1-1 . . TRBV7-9 CASSFTPNDAEAFF TGTGCCAGCAGCTTTACTCCCAATGACGCTGAAGCTTTCTTT
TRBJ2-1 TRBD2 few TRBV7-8 CASSLMASGSEGEQFF TGTGCCAGCAGCTTAATGGCTAGCGGGAGTGAGGGTGAGCAGTTCTTC
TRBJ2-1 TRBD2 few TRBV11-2 CASSLDGGSRNEQFF TGTGCCAGCAGCTTAGATGGCGGGAGCCGGAATGAGCAGTTCTTC
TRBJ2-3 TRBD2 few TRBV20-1 CSARPSGRATDTQYF TGCAGTGCTAGACCTAGCGGGAGGGCCACAGATACGCAGTATTTT
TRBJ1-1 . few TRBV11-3 CAVGDTEAFF TGTGCCGTGGGTGACACTGAAGCTTTCTTT
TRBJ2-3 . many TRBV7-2 CASSFFGSTDTQYF TGTGCCAGCAGCTTCTTCGGTAGCACAGATACGCAGTATTTT
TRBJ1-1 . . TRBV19 CASRPQTGYQAFF TGTGCCAGTAGACCCCAGACAGGTTATCAAGCTTTCTTT
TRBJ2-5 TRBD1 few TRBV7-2 CASSLDGDRGRETQYF TGTGCCAGCAGCTTAGACGGAGACAGGGGCAGGGAGACCCAGTACTTC
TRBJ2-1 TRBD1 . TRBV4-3 CASSQELGTGPYNEQFF TGCGCCAGCAGCCAAGAGTTGGGGACAGGGCCCTACAATGAGCAGTTCTTC
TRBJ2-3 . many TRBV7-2 CASSLGVAGTDTQYF TGTGCCAGCAGCTTAGGGGTAGCGGGCACAGATACGCAGTATTTT
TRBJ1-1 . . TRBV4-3 CASSQDPGRTEAFF TGCGCCAGCAGCCAAGATCCGGGGAGGACTGAAGCTTTCTTT
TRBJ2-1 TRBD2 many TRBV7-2 CASSPRTGTSGNNEQFF TGTGCCAGCAGCCCGCGAACAGGGACTAGCGGGAACAATGAGCAGTTCTTC
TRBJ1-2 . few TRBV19 CASSPRQHPYGYTF TGTGCCAGTAGCCCTCGACAGCACCCTTATGGCTACACCTTC
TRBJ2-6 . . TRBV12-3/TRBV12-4 CASSLSSLGSGANVLTF TGTGCCAGCAGTTTATCGTCCCTTGGATCTGGGGCCAACGTCCTGACTTTC